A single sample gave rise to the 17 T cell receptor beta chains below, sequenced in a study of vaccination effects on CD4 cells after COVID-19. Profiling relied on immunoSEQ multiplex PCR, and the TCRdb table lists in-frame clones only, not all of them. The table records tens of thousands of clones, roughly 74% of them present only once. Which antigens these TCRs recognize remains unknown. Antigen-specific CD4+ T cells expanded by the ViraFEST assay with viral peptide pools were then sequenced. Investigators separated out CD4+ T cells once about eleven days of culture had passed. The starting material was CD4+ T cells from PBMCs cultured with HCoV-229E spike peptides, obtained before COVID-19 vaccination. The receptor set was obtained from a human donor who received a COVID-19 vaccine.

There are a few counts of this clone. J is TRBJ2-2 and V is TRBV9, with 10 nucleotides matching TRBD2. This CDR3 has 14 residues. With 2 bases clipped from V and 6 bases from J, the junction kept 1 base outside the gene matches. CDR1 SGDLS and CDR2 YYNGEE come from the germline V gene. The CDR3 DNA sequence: TGTGCCAGCAGCGTCGGACTAGCGGCCGGGGAGCTGTTTTTT. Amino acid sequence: CASSVGLAAGELFF.

DNA for the CDR3: TGTGCCAGTAGTATAGATCGAGTTTATAGGGAGACGCAGTATTTT. It yields the protein CASSIDRVYRETQYF. This sequence joins TRBV19 and TRBJ2-3; the D gene is possibly TRBD2 (5 bases). The CDR3 runs to 15 residues. The germline V gene encodes CDR1 LNHDA and CDR2 SQIVND (reference sequence). Trimming stripped 0 bases from V and 9 bases from J, with 16 bases between.

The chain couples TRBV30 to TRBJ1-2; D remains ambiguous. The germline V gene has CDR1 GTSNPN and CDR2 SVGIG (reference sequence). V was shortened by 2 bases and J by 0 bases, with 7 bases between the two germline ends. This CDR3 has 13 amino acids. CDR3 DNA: TGTGCCTGGAGTAGGTCTGCTAACTATGGCTACACCTTC. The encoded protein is CAWSRSANYGYTF.

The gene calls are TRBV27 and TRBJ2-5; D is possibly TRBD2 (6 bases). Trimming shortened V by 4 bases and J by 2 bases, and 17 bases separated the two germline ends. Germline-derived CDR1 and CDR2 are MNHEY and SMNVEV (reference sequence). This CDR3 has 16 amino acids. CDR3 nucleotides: TGTGCCAGCAGTTCCGCCTCCGTGGGGAGGCAAGAGACCCAGTACTTC. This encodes CASSSASVGRQETQYF.

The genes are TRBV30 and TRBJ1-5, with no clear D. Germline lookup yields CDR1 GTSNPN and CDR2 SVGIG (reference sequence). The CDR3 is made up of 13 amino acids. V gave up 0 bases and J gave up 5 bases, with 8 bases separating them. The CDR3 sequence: CAWSVQGHQPQHF. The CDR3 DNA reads TGTGCCTGGAGTGTACAAGGGCATCAGCCCCAGCATTTT.

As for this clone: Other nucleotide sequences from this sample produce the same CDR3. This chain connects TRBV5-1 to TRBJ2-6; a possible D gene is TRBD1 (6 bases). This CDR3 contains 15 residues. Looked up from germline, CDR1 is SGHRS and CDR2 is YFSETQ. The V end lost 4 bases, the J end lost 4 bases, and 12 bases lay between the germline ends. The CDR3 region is CASSLTGTGANVLTF. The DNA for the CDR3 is TGCGCCAGCAGCCTAACAGGGACCGGGGCCAACGTCCTGACTTTC.

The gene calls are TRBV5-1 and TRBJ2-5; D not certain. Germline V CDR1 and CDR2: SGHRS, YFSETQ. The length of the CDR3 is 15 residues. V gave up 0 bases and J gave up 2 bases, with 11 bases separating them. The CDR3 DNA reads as TGCGCCAGCAGCTTGGAGGGCATTTCTCAAGAGACCCAGTACTTC. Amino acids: CASSLEGISQETQYF. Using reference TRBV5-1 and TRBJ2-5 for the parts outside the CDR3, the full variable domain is KAGVTQTPRYLIKTRGQQVTLSCSPISGHRSVSWYQQTPGQGLQFLFEYFSETQRNKGNFPGRFSGRQFSNSRSEMNVSTLELGDSALYLCASSLEGISQETQYFGPGTRLLVL.

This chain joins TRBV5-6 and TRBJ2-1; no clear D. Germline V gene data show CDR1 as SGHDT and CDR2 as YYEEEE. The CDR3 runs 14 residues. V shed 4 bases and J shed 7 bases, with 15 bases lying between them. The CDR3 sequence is CASSLLSSGNEQFF. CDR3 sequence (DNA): TGTGCCAGCAGCCTACTAAGCTCCGGGAATGAGCAGTTCTTC.

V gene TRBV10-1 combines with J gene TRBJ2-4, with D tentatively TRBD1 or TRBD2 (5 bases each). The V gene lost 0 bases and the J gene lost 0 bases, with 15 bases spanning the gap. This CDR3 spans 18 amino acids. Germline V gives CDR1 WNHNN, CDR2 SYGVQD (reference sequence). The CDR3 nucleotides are TGCGCCAGCAGTGAGTCGATGACGGGACCGTTAGCCAAAAACATTCAGTACTTC. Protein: CASSESMTGPLAKNIQYF.

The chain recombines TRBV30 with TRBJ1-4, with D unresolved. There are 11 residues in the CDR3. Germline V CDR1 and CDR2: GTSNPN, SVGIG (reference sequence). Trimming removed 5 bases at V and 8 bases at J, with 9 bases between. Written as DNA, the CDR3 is TGTGCCTGGGAGGAACAGGAAAAACTGTTTTTT. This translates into CAWEEQEKLFF.

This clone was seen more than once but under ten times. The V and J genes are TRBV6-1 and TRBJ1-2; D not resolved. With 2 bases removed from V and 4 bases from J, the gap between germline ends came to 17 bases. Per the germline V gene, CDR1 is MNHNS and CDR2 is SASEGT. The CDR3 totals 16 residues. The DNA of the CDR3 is TGTGCCAGCAGTGAAAGGTTCCGGCAGCACCCCTATGGCTACACCTTC. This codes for CASSERFRQHPYGYTF.

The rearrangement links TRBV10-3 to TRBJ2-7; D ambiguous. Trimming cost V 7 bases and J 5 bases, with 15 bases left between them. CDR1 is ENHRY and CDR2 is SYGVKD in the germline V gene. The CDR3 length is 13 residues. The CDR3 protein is CAITPGPGDEQYV. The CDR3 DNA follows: TGTGCCATCACTCCGGGCCCAGGCGACGAGCAGTACGTC.

CDR3 loop: CASSEGVGGQPQHF. DNA for the CDR3: TGTGCCAGCAGTGAGGGGGTCGGAGGGCAGCCCCAGCATTTT. This rearrangement joins TRBV2 to TRBJ1-5, with D maybe TRBD1 (5 bases). The ends were cut back, 3 bases at V and 7 bases at J, with 13 bases in the middle. The CDR3 extends over 14 amino acids. Germline CDR1 SNHLY, CDR2 FYNNEI.

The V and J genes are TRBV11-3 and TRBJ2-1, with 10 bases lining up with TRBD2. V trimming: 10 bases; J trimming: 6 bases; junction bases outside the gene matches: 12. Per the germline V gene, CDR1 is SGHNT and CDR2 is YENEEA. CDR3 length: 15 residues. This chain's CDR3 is CAMGHKRGGPNEQFF. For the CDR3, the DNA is TGTGCCATGGGACATAAGCGGGGGGGCCCCAATGAGCAGTTCTTC. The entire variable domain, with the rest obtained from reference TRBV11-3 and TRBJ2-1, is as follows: EAGVVQSPRYKIIEKKQPVAFWCNPISGHNTLYWYLQNLGQGPELLIRYENEEAVDDSQLPKDRFSAERLKGVDSTLKIQPAELGDSAVYLCAMGHKRGGPNEQFFGPGTRLTVL.

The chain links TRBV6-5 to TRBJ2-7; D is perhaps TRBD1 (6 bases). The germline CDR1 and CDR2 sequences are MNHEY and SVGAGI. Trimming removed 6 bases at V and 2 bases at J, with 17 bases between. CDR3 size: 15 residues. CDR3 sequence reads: CASSRTGRDTYEQYV. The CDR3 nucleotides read TGTGCCAGCAGCCGAACAGGACGGGACACCTACGAGCAGTACGTC.

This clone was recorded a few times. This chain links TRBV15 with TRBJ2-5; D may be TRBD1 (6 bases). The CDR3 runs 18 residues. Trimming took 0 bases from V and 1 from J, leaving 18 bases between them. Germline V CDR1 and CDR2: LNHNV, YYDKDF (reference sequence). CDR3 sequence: CATSRDYDRLRFQETQYF. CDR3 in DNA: TGTGCCACCAGCAGAGACTACGACAGGCTAAGGTTCCAAGAGACCCAGTACTTC.

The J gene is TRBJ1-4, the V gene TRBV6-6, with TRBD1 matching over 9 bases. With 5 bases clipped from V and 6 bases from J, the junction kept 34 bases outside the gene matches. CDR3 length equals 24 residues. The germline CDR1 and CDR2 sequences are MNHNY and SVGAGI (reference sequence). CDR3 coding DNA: TGTGCCAGCAGTCGGGGTTTCCTGGGACAGGGAATTAGTGGCCAGAAAGGTACAGATGAAAAACTGTTTTTT. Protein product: CASSRGFLGQGISGQKGTDEKLFF.